The 6 T cell receptor beta chains in this list originate from one sample, sequenced in a study of identical twins. MiXCR, applied by TCRdb to the 5' RACE reads, yields one record per CDR3 protein. The top ten hold 8% to 10% of the sample, which has fewer than 450,000 distinct CDR3 sequences, approximately 10% seen once. Source material: naive T cells sorted from blood. All receptors derive from a woman aged 50 to 60 in good health.

The gene calls are TRBV18 and TRBJ1-2, with 12 bases aligning to TRBD1. The CDR3 contains 16 residues. Germline lookup yields CDR1 KGHSH and CDR2 LQKENI. Germline trimming cut 3 bases from V and 4 bases from J; bases unmatched to any gene: 6. This CDR3 reads CASSPRDRGPGYGYTF. The CDR3 coding sequence is TGTGCCAGCTCACCCCGGGACAGGGGGCCGGGCTATGGCTACACCTTC.

V is TRBV4-1 and J is TRBJ2-1; perhaps TRBD2 as D (6 bases). The CDR3 runs 16 residues. Trimming pared 1 base from V and 0 bases from J, leaving 10 bases between. The germline gives CDR1 MGHRA, CDR2 YSYEKL. CDR3 sequence: CASSQVPGSSYNEQFF. CDR3 in DNA: TGCGCCAGCAGCCAAGTTCCCGGGAGCTCCTACAATGAGCAGTTCTTC.

This sequence joins TRBV7-9 and TRBJ2-1, with TRBD1 matching 9 bases. Germline assignment: CDR1 SEHNR and CDR2 FQNEAQ (reference sequence). With V trimmed by 4 bases and J by 13 bases, 8 bases remained unmatched. The CDR3 extends over 13 amino acids. CDR3 sequence: CASSSTDRGVQFF. CDR3 nucleotide sequence: TGTGCCAGCAGCTCCACCGACAGGGGGGTACAGTTCTTC. The full variable domain, with the rest looked up from reference TRBV7-9 and TRBJ2-1, is DTGVSQNPRHKITKRGQNVTFRCDPISEHNRLYWYRQTLGQGPEFLTYFQNEAQLEKSRLLSDRFSAERPKGSFSTLEIQRTEQGDSAMYLCASSSTDRGVQFFGPGTRLTVL.

This clonotype was counted between two and nine times. This chain uses TRBV20-1 with TRBJ2-5; TRBD2 matches 9 bases. CDR3 size: 16 residues. V gave up 2 bases and J gave up 2 bases; unmatched junction bases: 9. Germline V CDR1 and CDR2: DFQATT, SNEGSKA (reference sequence). The CDR3 DNA reads TGCAGTGCTAGATTGATAGCGGGAGTCCGACAAGAGACCCAGTACTTC. Protein product: CSARLIAGVRQETQYF.

This sequence joins TRBV7-8 and TRBJ2-7, with 8 bases identical to TRBD1. The CDR3 is 19 residues long. Per germline, CDR1 SGHVS and CDR2 FQNEAQ. The junction had 19 bases not matched to a gene; V was cut back by 6 bases and J by 0 bases. In DNA form, the CDR3 reads TGTGCCAGCAGTTTTGGCTGGACAGGGACTTCCATAAGCTCCTACGAGCAGTACGTC. Translating gives CASSFGWTGTSISSYEQYV.

The chain uses TRBV11-2 and TRBJ2-1, with 10 bases that match TRBD2. Germline CDR1 and CDR2: SGHAT and FQNNGV. This CDR3 spans 15 amino acids. The V and J ends lost 0 bases and 6 bases, in that order; junction bases with no gene match: 2. The CDR3 sequence is CASSLELAGFNEQFF. The CDR3 nucleotides are TGTGCCAGCAGCTTAGAACTAGCGGGATTCAATGAGCAGTTCTTC.